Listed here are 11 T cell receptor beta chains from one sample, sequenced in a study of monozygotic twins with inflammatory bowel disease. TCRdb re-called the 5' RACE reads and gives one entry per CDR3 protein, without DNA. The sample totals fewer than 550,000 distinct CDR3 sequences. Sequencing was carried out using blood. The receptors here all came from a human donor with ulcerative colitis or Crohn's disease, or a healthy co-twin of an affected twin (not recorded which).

This chain's CDR3 is CSVDGANTGELFF. The V call is TRBV29-1, the J call TRBJ2-2. The CDR3 length is 13 residues. Per germline, CDR1 SQVTM and CDR2 ANQGSEA.

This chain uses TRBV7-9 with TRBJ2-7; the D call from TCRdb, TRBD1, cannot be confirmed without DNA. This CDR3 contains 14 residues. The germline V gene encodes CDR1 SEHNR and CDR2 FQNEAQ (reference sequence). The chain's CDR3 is CASSLGGQTYEQYF. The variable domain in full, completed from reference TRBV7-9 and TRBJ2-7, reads DTGVSQNPRHKITKRGQNVTFRCDPISEHNRLYWYRQTLGQGPEFLTYFQNEAQLEKSRLLSDRFSAERPKGSFSTLEIQRTEQGDSAMYLCASSLGGQTYEQYFGPGTRLTVT.

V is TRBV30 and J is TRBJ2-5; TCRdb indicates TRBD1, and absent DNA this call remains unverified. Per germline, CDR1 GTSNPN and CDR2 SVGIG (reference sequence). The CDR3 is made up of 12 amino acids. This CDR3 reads CAWSPNRETQYF.

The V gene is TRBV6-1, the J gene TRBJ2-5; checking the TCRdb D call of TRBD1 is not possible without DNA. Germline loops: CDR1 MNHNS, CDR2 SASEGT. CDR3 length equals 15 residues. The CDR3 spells CASSIGGSYQETQYF.

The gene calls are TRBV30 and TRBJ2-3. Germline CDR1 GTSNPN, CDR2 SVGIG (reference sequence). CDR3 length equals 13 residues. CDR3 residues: CAWTHRSTDTQYF.

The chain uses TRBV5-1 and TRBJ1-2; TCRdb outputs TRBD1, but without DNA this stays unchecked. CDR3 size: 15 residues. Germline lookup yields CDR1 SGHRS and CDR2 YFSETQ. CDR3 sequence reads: CASSLAGQGDYGYTF.

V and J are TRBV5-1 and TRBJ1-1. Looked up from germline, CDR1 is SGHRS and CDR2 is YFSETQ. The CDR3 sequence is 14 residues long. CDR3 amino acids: CASSLAAQNTEAFF.

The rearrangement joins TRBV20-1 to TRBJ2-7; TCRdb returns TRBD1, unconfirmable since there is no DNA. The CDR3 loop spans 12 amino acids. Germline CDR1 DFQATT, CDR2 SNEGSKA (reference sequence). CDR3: CSAWDRVYEQYF.

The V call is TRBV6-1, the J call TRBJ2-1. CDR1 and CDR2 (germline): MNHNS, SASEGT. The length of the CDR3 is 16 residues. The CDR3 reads CASGHGSHAILNEQFF.

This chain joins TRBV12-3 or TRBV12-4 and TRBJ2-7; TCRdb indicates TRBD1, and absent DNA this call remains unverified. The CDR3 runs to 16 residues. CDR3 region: CASSEPGQVGRREQYF.

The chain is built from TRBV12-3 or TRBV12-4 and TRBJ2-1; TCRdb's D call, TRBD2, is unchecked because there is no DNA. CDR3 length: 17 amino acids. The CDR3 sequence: CASSGGFLAGSYNEQFF.